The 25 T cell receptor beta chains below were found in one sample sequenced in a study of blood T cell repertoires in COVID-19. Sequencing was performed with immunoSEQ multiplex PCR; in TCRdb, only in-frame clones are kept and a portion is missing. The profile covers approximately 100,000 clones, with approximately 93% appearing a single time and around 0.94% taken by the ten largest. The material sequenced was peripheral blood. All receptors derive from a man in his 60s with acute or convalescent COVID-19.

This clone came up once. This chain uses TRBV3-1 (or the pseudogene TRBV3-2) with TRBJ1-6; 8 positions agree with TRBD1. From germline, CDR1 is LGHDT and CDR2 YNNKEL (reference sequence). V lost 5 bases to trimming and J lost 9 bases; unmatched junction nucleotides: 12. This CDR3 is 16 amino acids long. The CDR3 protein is CASSSTSGTGFSPLHF. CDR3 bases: TGTGCCAGCAGCTCGACTTCCGGGACAGGATTTTCACCCCTCCACTTT.

The CDR3 DNA follows: TGCGCCAGCAGCCAGAACAGATATGGCTACACCTTC. Its translation is CASSQNRYGYTF. V usage is TRBV5-1 and J usage is TRBJ1-2, with D hard to call. The CDR3 loop spans 12 amino acids. V was pared by 4 bases and J by 5 bases, with 9 bases between. CDR1 SGHRS and CDR2 YFSETQ come from the germline V gene.

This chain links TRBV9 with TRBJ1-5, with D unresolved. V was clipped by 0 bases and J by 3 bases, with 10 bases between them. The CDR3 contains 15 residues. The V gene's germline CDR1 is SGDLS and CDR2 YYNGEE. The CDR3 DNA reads TGTGCCAGCAGCGTAGGGTCAGGCCCCAATCAGCCCCAGCATTTT. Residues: CASSVGSGPNQPQHF.

CDR3 coding DNA: TGTGCCAGCAGCCAAGACCCGAGTCAGGATCACTATGGCTACACCTTC. Translated: CASSQDPSQDHYGYTF. The chain uses TRBV3-1 (or the pseudogene TRBV3-2) and TRBJ1-2; D is uncertain. Germline V gene lookup returns CDR1 LGHDT and CDR2 YNNKEL (reference sequence). The V and J ends lost 0 bases and 3 bases respectively, with 14 bases between them. This CDR3 contains 16 residues.

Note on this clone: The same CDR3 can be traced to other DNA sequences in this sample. The CDR3: CASSSTGTYNSPLHF. CDR3 in DNA: TGTGCCAGTAGTAGTACAGGGACCTATAATTCACCCCTCCACTTT. The gene calls are TRBV19 and TRBJ1-6; D may be TRBD1 (6 bases). Trimming removed 4 bases from V and 2 bases from J, with 9 bases in between. Per germline, CDR1 LNHDA and CDR2 SQIVND (reference sequence). This CDR3 has 15 residues.

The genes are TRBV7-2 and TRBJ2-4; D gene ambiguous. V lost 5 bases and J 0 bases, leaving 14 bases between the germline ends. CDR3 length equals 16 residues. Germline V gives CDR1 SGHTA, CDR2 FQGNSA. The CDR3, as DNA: TGTGCCAGCAGCCCACGCCTCGCGAGAGCCAAAAACATTCAGTACTTC. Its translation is CASSPRLARAKNIQYF.

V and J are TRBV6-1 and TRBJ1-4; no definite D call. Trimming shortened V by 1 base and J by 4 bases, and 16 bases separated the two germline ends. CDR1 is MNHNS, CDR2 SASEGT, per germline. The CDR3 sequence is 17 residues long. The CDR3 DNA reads TGTGCCAGCAGTGAAGGTGTTTCGCCAGGCCTTAATGAAAAACTGTTTTTT. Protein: CASSEGVSPGLNEKLFF.

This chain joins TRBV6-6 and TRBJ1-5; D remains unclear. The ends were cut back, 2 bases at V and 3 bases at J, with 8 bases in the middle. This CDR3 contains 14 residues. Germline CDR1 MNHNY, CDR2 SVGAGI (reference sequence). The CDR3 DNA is TGTGCCAGCAGTTACAGGGAGGACAATCAGCCCCAGCATTTT. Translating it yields CASSYREDNQPQHF.

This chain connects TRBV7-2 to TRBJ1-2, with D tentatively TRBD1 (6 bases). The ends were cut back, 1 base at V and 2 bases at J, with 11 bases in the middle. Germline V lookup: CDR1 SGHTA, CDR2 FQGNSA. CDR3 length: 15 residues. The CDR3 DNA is TGTGCCAGCAGCTTAGAGGTCGGACAGAACTATGGCTACACCTTC. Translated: CASSLEVGQNYGYTF.

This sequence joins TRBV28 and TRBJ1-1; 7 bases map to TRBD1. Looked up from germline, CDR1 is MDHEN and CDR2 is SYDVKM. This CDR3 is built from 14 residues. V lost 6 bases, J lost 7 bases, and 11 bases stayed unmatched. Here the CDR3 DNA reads TGTGCCAGCAGGGGACAGTCTTTTAGTAGTGAAGCTTTCTTT. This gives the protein CASRGQSFSSEAFF.

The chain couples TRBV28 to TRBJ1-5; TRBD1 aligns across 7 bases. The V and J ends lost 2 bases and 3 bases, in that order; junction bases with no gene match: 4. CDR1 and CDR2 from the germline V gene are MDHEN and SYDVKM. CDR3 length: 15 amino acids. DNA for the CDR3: TGTGCCAGCAGTTTACAGGGGGGAATCAATCAGCCCCAGCATTTT. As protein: CASSLQGGINQPQHF.

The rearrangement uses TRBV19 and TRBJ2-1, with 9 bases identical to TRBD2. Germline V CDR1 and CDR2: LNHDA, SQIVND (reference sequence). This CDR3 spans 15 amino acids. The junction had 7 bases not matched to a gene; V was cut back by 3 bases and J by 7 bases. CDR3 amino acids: CASSMIAGVDNEQFF. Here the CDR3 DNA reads TGTGCCAGTAGTATGATAGCGGGAGTAGATAATGAGCAGTTCTTC.

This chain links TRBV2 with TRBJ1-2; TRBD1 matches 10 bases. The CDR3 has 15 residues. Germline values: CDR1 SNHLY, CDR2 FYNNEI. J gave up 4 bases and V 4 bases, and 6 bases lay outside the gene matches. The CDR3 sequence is CASSAGTGEAYGYTF. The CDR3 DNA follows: TGTGCCAGCAGTGCCGGGACAGGGGAGGCCTATGGCTACACCTTC. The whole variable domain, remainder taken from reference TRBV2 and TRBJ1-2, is EPEVTQTPSHQVTQMGQEVILRCVPISNHLYFYWYRQILGQKVEFLVSFYNNEISEKSEIFDDQFSVERPDGSNFTLKIRSTKLEDSAMYFCASSAGTGEAYGYTFGSGTRLTVV.

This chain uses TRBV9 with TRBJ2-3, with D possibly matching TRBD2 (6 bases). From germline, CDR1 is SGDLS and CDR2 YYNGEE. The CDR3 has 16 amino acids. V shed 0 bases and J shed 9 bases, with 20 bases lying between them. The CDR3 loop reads CASSVEIGGTQETQYF. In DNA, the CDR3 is TGTGCCAGCAGCGTAGAAATAGGAGGGACCCAAGAGACGCAGTATTTT. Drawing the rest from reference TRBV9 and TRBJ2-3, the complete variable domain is DSGVTQTPKHLITATGQRVTLRCSPRSGDLSVYWYQQSLDQGLQFLIQYYNGEERAKGNILERFSAQQFPDLHSELNLSSLELGDSALYFCASSVEIGGTQETQYFGPGTRLTVL.

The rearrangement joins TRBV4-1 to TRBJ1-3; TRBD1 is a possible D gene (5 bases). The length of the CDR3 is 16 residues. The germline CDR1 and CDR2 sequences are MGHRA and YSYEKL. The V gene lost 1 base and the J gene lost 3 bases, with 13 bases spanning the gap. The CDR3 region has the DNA TGCGCCAGCAGCCAAGCGATGGGGCTTCTTGGAAACACCATATATTTT. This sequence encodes CASSQAMGLLGNTIYF.

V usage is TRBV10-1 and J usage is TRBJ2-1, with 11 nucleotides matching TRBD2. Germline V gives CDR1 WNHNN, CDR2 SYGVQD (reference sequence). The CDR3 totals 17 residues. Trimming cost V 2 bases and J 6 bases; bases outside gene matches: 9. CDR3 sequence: CASSERRGTSGLNEQFF. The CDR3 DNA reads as TGCGCCAGCAGTGAGAGGAGGGGGACTAGCGGACTCAATGAGCAGTTCTTC.

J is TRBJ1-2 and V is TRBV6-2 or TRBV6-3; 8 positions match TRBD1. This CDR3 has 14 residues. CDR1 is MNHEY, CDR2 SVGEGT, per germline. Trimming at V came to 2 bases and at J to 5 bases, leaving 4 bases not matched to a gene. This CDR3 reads CASSYAGGLYGYTF. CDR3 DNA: TGTGCCAGCAGTTACGCAGGGGGCTTGTATGGCTACACCTTC.

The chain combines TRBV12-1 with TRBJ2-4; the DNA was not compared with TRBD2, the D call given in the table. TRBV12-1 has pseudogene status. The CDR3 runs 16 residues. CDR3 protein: CASSHGTSGIKNIQYF. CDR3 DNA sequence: TGTGCCAGCAGCCATGGGACTAGCGGGATCAAAAACATTCAGTACTTC.

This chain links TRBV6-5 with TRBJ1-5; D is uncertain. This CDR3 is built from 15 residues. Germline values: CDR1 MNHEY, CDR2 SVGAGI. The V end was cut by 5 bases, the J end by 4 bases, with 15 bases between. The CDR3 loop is CASSQRRGGNQPQHF. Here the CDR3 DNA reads TGTGCCAGCAGTCAGAGACGGGGTGGGAATCAGCCCCAGCATTTT.

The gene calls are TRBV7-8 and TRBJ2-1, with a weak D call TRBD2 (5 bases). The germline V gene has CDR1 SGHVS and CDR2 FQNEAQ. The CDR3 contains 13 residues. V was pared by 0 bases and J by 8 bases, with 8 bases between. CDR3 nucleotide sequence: TGTGCCAGCAGCTTAGCAGCGGCGTATGAGCAGTTCTTC. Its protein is CASSLAAAYEQFF.

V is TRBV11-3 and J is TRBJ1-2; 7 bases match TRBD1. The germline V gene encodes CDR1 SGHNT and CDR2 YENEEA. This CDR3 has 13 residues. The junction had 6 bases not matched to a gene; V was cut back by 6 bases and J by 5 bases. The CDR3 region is CASSTSGGYGYTF. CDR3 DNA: TGTGCCAGCAGTACCTCAGGGGGGTATGGCTACACCTTC.

The CDR3 reads CASRTGGYGYTF. The CDR3 nucleotides read TGTGCCAGCAGGACAGGGGGCTATGGCTACACCTTC. The rearrangement uses TRBV12-3 or TRBV12-4 and TRBJ1-2; 9 nucleotides match TRBD1. The V and J ends lost 6 bases and 4 bases, in that order; junction bases with no gene match: 0. CDR3 length equals 12 residues.

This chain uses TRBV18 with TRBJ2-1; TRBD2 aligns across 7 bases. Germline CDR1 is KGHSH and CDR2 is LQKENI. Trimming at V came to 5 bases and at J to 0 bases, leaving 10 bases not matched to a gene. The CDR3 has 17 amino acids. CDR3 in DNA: TGTGCCAGCTCAGCTACTAGCGCCCTCCTCTCCTACAATGAGCAGTTCTTC. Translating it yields CASSATSALLSYNEQFF.

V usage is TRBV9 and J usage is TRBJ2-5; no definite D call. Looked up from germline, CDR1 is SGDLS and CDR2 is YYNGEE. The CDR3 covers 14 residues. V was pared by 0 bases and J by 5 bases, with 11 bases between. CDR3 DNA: TGTGCCAGCAGCGTAGATCAGCGTTCTGAGACCCAGTACTTC. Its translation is CASSVDQRSETQYF.

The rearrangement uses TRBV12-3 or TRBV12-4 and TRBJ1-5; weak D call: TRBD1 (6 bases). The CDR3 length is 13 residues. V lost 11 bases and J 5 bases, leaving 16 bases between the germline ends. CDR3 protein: CASSPGADQPQHF. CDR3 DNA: TGTGCCTCTTCCCCAGGGGCGGATCAGCCCCAGCATTTT.